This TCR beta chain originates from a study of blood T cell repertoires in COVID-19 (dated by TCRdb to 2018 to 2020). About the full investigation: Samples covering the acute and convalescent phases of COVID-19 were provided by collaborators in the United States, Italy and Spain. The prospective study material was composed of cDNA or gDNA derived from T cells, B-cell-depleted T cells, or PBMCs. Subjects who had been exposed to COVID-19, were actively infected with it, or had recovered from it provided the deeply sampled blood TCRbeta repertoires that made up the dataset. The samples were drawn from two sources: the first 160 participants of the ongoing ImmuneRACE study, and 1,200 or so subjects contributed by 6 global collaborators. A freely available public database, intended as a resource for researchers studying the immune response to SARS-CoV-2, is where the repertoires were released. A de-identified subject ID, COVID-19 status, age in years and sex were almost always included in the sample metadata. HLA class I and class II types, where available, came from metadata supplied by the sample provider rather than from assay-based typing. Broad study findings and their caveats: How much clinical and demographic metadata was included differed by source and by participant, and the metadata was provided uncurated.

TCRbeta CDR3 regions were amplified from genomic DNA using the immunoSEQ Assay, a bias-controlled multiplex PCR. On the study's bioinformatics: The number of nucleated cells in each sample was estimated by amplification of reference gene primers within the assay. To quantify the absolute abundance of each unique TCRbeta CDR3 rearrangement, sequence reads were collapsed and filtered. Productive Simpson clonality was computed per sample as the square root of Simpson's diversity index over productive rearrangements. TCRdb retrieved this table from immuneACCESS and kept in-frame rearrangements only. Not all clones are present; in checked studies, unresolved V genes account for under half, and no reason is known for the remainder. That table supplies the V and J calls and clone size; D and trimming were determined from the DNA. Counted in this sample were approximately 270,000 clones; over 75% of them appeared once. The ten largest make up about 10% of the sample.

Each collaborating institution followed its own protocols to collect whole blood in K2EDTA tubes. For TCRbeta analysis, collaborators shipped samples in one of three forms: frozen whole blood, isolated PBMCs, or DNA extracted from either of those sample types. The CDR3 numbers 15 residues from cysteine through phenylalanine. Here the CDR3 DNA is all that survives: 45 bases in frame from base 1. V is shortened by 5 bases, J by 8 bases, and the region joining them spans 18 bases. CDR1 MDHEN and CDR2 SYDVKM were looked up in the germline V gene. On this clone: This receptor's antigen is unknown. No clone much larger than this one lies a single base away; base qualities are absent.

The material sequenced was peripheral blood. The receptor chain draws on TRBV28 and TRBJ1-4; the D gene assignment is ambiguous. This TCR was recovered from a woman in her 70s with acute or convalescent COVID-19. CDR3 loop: CASSVPGSREEKLFF. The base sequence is TGTGCCAGCAGTGTCCCTGGGTCCCGGGAGGAAAAACTGTTTTTT.